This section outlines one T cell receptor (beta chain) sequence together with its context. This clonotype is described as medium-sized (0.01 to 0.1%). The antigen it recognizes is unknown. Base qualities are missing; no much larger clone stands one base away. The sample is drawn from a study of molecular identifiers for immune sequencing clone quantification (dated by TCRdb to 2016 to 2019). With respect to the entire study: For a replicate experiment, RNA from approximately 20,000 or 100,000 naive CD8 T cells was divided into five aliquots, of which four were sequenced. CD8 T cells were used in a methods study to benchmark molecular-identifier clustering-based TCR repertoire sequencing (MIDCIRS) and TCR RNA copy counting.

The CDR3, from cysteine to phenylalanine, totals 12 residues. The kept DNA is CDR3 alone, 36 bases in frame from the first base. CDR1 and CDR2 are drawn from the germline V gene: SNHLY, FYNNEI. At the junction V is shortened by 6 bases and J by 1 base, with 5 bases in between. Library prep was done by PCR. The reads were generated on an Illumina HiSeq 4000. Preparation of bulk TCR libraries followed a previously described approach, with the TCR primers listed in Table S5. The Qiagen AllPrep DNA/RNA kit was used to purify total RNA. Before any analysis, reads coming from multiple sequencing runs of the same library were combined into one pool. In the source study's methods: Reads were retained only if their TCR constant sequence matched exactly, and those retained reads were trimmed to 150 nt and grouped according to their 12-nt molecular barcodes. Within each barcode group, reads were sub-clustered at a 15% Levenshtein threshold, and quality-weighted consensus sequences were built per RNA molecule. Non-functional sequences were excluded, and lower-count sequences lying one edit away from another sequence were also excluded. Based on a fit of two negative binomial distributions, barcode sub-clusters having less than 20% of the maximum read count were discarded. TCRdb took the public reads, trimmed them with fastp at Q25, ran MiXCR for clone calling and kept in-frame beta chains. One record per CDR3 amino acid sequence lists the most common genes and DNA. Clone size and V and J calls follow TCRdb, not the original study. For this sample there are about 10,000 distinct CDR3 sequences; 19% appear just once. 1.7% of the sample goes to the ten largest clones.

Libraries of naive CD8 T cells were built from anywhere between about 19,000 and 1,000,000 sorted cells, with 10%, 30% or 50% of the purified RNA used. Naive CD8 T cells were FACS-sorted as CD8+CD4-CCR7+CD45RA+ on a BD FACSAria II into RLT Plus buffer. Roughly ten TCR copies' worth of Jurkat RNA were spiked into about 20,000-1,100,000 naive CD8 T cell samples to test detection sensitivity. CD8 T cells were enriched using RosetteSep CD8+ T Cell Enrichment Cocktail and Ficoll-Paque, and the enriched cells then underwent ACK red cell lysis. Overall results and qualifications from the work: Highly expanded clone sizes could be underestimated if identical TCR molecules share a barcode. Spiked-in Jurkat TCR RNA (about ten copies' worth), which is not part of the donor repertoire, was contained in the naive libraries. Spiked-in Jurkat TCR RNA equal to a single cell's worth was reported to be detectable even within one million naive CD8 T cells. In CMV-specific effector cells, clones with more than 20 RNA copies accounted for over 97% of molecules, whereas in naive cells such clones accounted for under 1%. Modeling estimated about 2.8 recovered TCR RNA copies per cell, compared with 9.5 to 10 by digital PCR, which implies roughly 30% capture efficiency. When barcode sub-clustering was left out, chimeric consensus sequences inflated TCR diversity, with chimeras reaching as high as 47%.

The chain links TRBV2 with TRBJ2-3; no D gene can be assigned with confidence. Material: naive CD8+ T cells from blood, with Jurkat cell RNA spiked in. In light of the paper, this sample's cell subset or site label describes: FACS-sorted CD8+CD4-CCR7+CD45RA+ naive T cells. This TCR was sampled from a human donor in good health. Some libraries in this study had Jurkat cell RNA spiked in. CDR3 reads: CASSDRTDTQYF. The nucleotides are TGTGCCAGCAGCGACCGCACAGATACGCAGTATTTT.